This entry lists 10 T cell receptor beta chains sequenced from one sample in a study of T cells in Graves' hyperthyroidism and ophthalmopathy. Template material for amplifying TCR beta CDR3 regions consisted of RNA transcripts. Primed by the HTBI set, a first-round RT-PCR was run on the TCR CDR3. TCRdb redid the calling of the multiplex PCR reads with MiXCR, one entry per CDR3 protein. The repertoire has 210,000 or so distinct CDR3 sequences, 15% to 20% of them found once; the top ten carry around 50%. The sample was blood. All receptors come from a man aged 50 to 59 with Graves' hyperthyroidism.

The rearrangement links TRBV24-1 to TRBJ2-1; TRBD2 matches 9 bases. J gave up 10 bases and V 0 bases, and 6 bases lay outside the gene matches. This CDR3 contains 15 residues. Germline values: CDR1 KGHDR, CDR2 SFDVKD. CDR3 nucleotide sequence: TGTGCCACCAGTGATTTGATTAGCGGGAGAAAAGAGCAGTTCTTC. Its translation is CATSDLISGRKEQFF.

This clonotype was recorded at least ten times. The V gene is TRBV2, the J gene TRBJ2-1; weak D call: TRBD2 (5 bases). The germline gives CDR1 SNHLY, CDR2 FYNNEI. The V end lost 2 bases, the J end lost 12 bases, and 5 bases lay between the germline ends. This CDR3 is 10 amino acids long. The CDR3 DNA sequence: TGTGCCAGCAGTGAACGGGGGCAGTTCTTC. As protein: CASSERGQFF.

This clonotype was detected ten times or more. The chain carries TRBV28 and TRBJ1-5; unclear D gene. Per the germline V gene, CDR1 is MDHEN and CDR2 is SYDVKM. The CDR3 totals 14 residues. The V end lost 2 bases, the J end lost 3 bases, and 8 bases lay between the germline ends. CDR3 in DNA: TGTGCCAGCAGTTTAGGCAGACTCAATCAGCCCCAGCATTTT. Amino acids: CASSLGRLNQPQHF.

The chain carries TRBV29-1 and TRBJ1-3; D is unresolved. Looked up from germline, CDR1 is SQVTM and CDR2 is ANQGSEA. Trimming shortened V by 0 bases and J by 7 bases, and 10 bases separated the two germline ends. CDR3 length: 13 residues. CDR3 DNA: TGCAGCGTTGAAGATTGGAGGAGCAACACCATATATTTT. The encoded protein is CSVEDWRSNTIYF.

The chain uses TRBV5-1 and TRBJ2-3; tentative D call: TRBD2 (6 bases). Looked up from germline, CDR1 is SGHRS and CDR2 is YFSETQ. Trimming shortened V by 4 bases and J by 2 bases, and 23 bases separated the two germline ends. The CDR3 has 18 residues. In DNA, the CDR3 is TGCGCCAGCAGCCTTTTTAGGGGTAGCGGTTCTTCCACAGATACGCAGTATTTT. Residues: CASSLFRGSGSSTDTQYF.

The V gene is TRBV20-1, the J gene TRBJ2-1, with D possibly being TRBD2 (5 bases). The CDR3 consists of 16 residues. Trimming removed 1 base from V and 0 bases from J, with 13 bases in between. Looked up from germline, CDR1 is DFQATT and CDR2 is SNEGSKA (reference sequence). As DNA, the CDR3 is TGCAGTGCTAGAGTAAGCGGTCCTAGCTCCTACAATGAGCAGTTCTTC. Amino acids: CSARVSGPSSYNEQFF.

This clonotype was seen ten or more times. J is TRBJ1-5 and V is TRBV20-1; D gene ambiguous. The CDR3 is 13 residues long. Trimming removed 5 bases at V and 6 bases at J, with 14 bases between. The germline gives CDR1 DFQATT, CDR2 SNEGSKA (reference sequence). The CDR3 here is CSASDGGRQPQHF. The CDR3 nucleotides are TGCAGTGCTTCGGACGGTGGGCGTCAGCCCCAGCATTTT.

About this clonotype itself: Since a much larger clone is just one base distant, this may be a read error. This is likely a read error, given that the CDR3 carries no conserved phenylalanine or tryptophan at its end. DNA for the CDR3: TGTGCCAGCAGTTTTGGGACAGCTTACGAGCAGTACTCC. Translating gives CASSFGTAYEQYS. This chain joins TRBV12-3 or TRBV12-4 and TRBJ2-7; TRBD1 aligns across 7 bases. J was trimmed by 4 bases and V by 3 bases; bases with no gene match: 3. The CDR3 is 13 amino acids.

Many counts were recorded for this clonotype. The chain recombines TRBV5-6 with TRBJ1-1; D is possibly TRBD1 (5 bases). This CDR3 region has 14 residues. Deletions cut 3 bases from V and 3 bases from J, with 12 bases between. Germline values: CDR1 SGHDT, CDR2 YYEEEE. The CDR3 nucleotides read TGTGCCAGCAGCTCGGGGGTTGGGTACACTGAAGCTTTCTTT. Translation: CASSSGVGYTEAFF. Looking up the rest from reference TRBV5-6 and TRBJ1-1 gives the full variable domain: DAGVTQSPTHLIKTRGQQVTLRCSPKSGHDTVSWYQQALGQGPQFIFQYYEEEERQRGNFPDRFSGHQFPNYSSELNVNALLLGDSALYLCASSSGVGYTEAFFGQGTRLTVV.

This clonotype was picked up many times. The chain recombines TRBV28 with TRBJ2-1, with 8 bases lining up with TRBD1. The ends lost 8 bases at V and 0 bases at J; junction bases unmatched: 3. This CDR3 comprises 14 residues. Germline V CDR1 and CDR2: MDHEN, SYDVKM. The CDR3 nucleotides read TGTGCCAGCTTAGACAGGGGCTCCTACAATGAGCAGTTCTTC. Translating gives CASLDRGSYNEQFF.